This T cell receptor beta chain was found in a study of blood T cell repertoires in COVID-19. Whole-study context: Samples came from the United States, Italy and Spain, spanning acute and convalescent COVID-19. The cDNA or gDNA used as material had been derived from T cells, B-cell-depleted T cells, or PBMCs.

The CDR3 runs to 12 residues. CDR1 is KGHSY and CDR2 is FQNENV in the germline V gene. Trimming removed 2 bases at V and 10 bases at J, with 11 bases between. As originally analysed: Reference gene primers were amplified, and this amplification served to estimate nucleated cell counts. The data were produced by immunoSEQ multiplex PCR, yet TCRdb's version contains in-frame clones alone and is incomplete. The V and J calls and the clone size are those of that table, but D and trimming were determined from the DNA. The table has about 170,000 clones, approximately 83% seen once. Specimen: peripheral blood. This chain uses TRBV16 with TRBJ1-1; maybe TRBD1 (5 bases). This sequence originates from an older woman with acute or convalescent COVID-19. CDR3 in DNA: TGTGCCAGCAGCCAAAATAGGGGCGCAGCTTTCTTT. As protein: CASSQNRGAAFF. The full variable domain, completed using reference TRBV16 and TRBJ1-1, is GEEVAQTPKHLVRGEGQKAKLYCAPIKGHSYVFWYQQVLKNEFKFLISFQNENVFDETGMPKERFSAKCLPNSPCSLEIQATKLEDSAVYFCASSQNRGAAFFGQGTRLTVV.